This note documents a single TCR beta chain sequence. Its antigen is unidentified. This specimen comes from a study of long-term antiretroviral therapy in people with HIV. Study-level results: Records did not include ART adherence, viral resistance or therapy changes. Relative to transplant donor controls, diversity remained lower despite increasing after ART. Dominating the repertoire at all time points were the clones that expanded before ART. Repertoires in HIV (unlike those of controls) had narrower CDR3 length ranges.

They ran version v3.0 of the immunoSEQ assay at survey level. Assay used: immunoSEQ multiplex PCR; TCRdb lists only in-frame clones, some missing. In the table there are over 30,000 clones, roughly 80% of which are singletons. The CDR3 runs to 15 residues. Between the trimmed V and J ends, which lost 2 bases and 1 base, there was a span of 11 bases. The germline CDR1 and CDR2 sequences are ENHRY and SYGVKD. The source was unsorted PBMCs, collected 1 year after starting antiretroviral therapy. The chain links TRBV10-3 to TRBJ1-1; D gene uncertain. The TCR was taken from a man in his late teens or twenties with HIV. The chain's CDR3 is CAISETLGSNTEAFF. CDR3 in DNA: TGTGCCATCAGTGAGACTCTGGGCTCGAACACTGAAGCTTTCTTT.